This TCR beta chain was recovered during a study of regulatory T cells in long-lasting Graves disease. At the level of the study: Antithyroid drugs had been taken by newly diagnosed Graves' patients for under 3 months.

Time point specified: newly diagnosed GD, antithyroid drugs for less than 3 months. PBMCs provided the RNA from which the TCR library was made. Arm-PCR of CDR3 regions with iRepertoire HTBI primers generated TCR beta libraries. In the source study's methods: Identified across the samples were some 67 TRBV segments and about 14 TRBJ segments. Via MiXCR, TCRdb re-called the multiplex PCR reads, giving one row per CDR3 protein. V and J calls and clone size were set by TCRdb, not the authors. The repertoire holds a few hundred thousand distinct CDR3 sequences, 14% seen once, with under 20% in the top ten. A note on this clonotype: The antigen is not known.

Study-wide results and caveats: New patients shared fewer public clonotypes (approximately 970) than persistent patients did (roughly 2,500).

Trimming removed 3 bases from V and 3 bases from J; junction bases left unmatched: 8. The CDR3 covers 17 residues. The sample also formed part of further work on T cells in Graves' hyperthyroidism and ophthalmopathy. As that study records: Using 13 V-J features, a model discriminated ophthalmopathy from stable hyperthyroidism.

This material consisted of peripheral blood mononuclear cells (PBMCs), taken at new diagnosis, from a patient treated with antithyroid drugs. The chain employs TRBV12-3 or TRBV12-4 and TRBJ1-1; 12 positions agree with TRBD1. The receptor was isolated from a woman aged 45 to 65 with Graves disease. CDR3 DNA sequence: TGTGCCAGCAGTTTGGCTCCGGGACAGGGGGCTGACACTGAAGCTTTCTTT. Protein product: CASSLAPGQGADTEAFF.